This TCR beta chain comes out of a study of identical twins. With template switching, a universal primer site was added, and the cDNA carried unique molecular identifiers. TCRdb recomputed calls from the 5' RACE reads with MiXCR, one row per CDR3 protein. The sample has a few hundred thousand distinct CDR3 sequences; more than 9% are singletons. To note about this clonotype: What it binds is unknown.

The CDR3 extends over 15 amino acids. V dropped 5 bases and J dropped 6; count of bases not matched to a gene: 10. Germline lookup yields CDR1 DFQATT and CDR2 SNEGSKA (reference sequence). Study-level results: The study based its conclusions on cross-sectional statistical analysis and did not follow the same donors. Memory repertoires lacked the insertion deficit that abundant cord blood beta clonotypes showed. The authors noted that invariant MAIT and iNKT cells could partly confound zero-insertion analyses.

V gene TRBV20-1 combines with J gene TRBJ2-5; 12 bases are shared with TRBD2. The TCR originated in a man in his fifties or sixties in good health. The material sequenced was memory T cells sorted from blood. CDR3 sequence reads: CSASTLTSGGQTQYF. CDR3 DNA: TGCAGTGCTTCTACACTGACTAGCGGGGGCCAGACCCAGTACTTC.